This T cell receptor beta chain was captured in a study of blood T cell repertoires in COVID-19. The overall study: Whether acute or convalescent, the COVID-19 samples came from the United States, Italy and Spain.

The CDR3 length is 12 residues. V was trimmed by 3 bases and J by 5 bases, leaving 5 bases between them. Germline-derived CDR1 and CDR2 are LNHDA and SQIVND (reference sequence). It was during active infection that Seattle patients were enrolled and then longitudinally followed. Source study methods: It was from reference gene primer amplification that nucleated cell counts were estimated. Clones were sequenced by immunoSEQ multiplex PCR, and TCRdb holds only the in-frame ones, with some missing. D and trimming were read from the DNA, whereas the V and J calls and clone size are those reported in that table. This table holds 300,000 or so clones, more than 85% found once. Worth noting for this clone: Other nucleotide sequences in the sample specify the same CDR3.

This clonotype was sampled from a woman aged 25 to 39 with COVID-19, enrolled during active disease. The rearrangement links TRBV19 to TRBJ1-5, with no clear D. Material: peripheral blood. This CDR3 is CASSILDQPQHF. The CDR3 DNA sequence: TGTGCCAGTAGTATTCTTGATCAGCCCCAGCATTTT.